Each of the 8 T cell receptor beta chains below was sequenced from the same sample in a study of blood T cell repertoires in COVID-19. TCRdb keeps only in-frame clones here, not all; method: immunoSEQ multiplex PCR. The sample has about 80,000 clones, roughly 88% seen once. Sequenced: peripheral blood. The receptors stem from a woman of 80 years or more with acute or convalescent COVID-19.

The V call is TRBV11-2, the J call TRBJ2-3; 14 nucleotides match TRBD2. The CDR3 has 17 amino acids. Germline CDR1 and CDR2: SGHAT and FQNNGV. V was clipped by 3 bases and J by 2 bases; unmatched bases: 4. The CDR3: CASSFRLAGGPTDTQYF. The CDR3 nucleotides read TGTGCCAGCAGCTTCCGACTAGCGGGAGGGCCCACAGATACGCAGTATTTT.

The V call is TRBV12-5, the J call TRBJ2-5; the D gene is possibly TRBD2 (5 bases). This CDR3 spans 12 amino acids. Between the trimmed V and J ends, which lost 4 bases and 7 bases, there was a span of 10 bases. Germline V gives CDR1 LGHNT, CDR2 FRNRAP. The chain's CDR3 is CASGSPRGTQYF. The CDR3 DNA reads TGTGCTAGTGGTTCCCCCCGGGGGACCCAGTACTTC.

A single count supports this clone. The chain uses TRBV10-3 and TRBJ1-4; D remains ambiguous. The germline V and J ends were trimmed by 11 bases and 0 bases, with 16 bases remaining between them. CDR3 length equals 15 residues. Germline values: CDR1 ENHRY, CDR2 SYGVKD. CDR3 amino acids: CASQEGPATNEKLFF. Written as DNA, the CDR3 is TGTGCCTCCCAGGAGGGCCCCGCAACTAATGAAAAACTGTTTTTT.

The chain joins TRBV5-1 to TRBJ1-2, with D maybe TRBD1 (5 bases). V shed 1 base and J shed 8 bases, with 18 bases lying between them. The CDR3 extends over 15 amino acids. Looked up from germline, CDR1 is SGHRS and CDR2 is YFSETQ. The CDR3 protein is CASSLMRGREEGYTF. CDR3 DNA: TGCGCCAGCAGCTTGATGCGGGGGAGGGAGGAAGGCTACACCTTC.

The chain carries TRBV4-2 and TRBJ2-7; TRBD2 matches at 7 bases. The CDR3 spans 16 residues. Germline assignment: CDR1 LGHNA and CDR2 YNFKEQ. V lost 0 bases, J lost 4 bases, and 9 bases stayed unmatched. CDR3 region: CASSQEGAAGIYEQYF. In nucleotides, the CDR3 is TGTGCCAGCAGCCAAGAAGGTGCAGCGGGGATATACGAGCAGTACTTC.

The CDR3 sequence: CASSHRGSGYGYTF. Written as DNA, the CDR3 is TGTGCCAGCAGTCACAGGGGATCAGGCTATGGCTACACCTTC. This chain links TRBV6-5 with TRBJ1-2, with 7 bases identical to TRBD1. The CDR3 sequence is 14 residues long. CDR1 is MNHEY and CDR2 is SVGAGI in the germline V gene. Germline trimming cut 5 bases from V and 4 bases from J; bases unmatched to any gene: 7.

The J gene is TRBJ2-7, the V gene TRBV5-6; 12 bases match TRBD2. The trim removed 3 bases at V and 1 base at J, leaving 5 bases unmatched. The CDR3 has 16 amino acids. Germline V gives CDR1 SGHDT, CDR2 YYEEEE. For the CDR3, the DNA is TGTGCCAGCAGCTCTCGGACTAGCGGGGTTTCCTACGAGCAGTACTTC. Its protein product is CASSSRTSGVSYEQYF.

The V and J genes are TRBV6-6 and TRBJ2-3, with D tentatively TRBD1 (6 bases). V gave up 0 bases and J gave up 0 bases, with 7 bases separating them. Germline CDR1 is MNHNY and CDR2 is SVGAGI (reference sequence). The CDR3 extends over 15 amino acids. DNA for the CDR3: TGTGCCAGCAGTTACTCGGACAGAAGCACAGATACGCAGTATTTT. Its protein is CASSYSDRSTDTQYF.